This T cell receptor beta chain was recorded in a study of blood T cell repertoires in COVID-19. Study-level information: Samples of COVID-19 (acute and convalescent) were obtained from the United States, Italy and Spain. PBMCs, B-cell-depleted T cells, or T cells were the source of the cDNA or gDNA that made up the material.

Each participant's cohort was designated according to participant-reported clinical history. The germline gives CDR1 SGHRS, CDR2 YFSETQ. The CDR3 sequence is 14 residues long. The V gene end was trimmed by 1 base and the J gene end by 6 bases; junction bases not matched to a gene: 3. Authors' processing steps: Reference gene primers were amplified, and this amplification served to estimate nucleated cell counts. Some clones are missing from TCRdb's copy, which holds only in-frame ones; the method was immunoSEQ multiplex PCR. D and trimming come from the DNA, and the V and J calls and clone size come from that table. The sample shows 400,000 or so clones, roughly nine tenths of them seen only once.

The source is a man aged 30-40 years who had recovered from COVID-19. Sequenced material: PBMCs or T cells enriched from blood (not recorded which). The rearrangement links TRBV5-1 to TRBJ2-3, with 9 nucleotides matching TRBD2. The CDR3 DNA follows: TGCGCCAGCAGCTTGCTCCTAGCGGGGGATACGCAGTATTTT. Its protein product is CASSLLLAGDTQYF. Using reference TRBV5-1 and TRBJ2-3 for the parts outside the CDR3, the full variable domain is KAGVTQTPRYLIKTRGQQVTLSCSPISGHRSVSWYQQTPGQGLQFLFEYFSETQRNKGNFPGRFSGRQFSNSRSEMNVSTLELGDSALYLCASSLLLAGDTQYFGPGTRLTVL.